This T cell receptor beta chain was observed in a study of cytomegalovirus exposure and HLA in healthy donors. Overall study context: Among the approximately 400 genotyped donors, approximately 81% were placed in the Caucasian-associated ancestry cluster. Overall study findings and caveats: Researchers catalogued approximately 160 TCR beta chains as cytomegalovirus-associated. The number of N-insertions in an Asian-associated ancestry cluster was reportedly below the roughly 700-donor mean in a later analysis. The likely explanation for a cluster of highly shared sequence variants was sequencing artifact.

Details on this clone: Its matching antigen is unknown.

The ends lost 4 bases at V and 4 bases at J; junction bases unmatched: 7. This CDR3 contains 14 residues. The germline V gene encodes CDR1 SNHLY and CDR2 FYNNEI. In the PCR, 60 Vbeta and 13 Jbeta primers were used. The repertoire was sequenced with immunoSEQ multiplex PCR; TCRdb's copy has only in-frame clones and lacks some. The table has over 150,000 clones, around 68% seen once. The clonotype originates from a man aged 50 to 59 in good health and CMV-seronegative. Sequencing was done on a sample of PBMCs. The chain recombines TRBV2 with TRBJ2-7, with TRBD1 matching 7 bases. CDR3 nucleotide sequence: TGTGCCAGCAGTGGATCGGACAGGTTGTACGAGCAGTACTTC. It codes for CASSGSDRLYEQYF.